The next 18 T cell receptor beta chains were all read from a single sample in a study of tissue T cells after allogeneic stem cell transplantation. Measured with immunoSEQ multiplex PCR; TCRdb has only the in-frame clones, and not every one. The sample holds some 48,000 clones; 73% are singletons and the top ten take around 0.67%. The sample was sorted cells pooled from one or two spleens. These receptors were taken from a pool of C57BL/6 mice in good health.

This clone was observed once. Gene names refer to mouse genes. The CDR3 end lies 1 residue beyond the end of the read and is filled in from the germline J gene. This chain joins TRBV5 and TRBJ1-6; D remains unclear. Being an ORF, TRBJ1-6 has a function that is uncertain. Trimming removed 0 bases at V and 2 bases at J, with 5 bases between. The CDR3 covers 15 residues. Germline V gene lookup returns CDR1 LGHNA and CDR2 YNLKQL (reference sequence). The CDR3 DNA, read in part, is TGTGCCAGCAGCCAAGACAGGCCCTATAATTCGCCCCTCTAC. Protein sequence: CASSQDRPYNSPLY. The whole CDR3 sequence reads CASSQDRPYNSPLYF.

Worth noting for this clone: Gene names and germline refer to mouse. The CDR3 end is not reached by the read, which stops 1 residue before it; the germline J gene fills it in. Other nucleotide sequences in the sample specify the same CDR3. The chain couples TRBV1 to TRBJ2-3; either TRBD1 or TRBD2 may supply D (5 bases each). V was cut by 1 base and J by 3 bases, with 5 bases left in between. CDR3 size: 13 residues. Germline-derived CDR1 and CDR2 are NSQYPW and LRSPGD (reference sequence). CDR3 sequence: CTCSAGGAETLYF. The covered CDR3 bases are TGCACCTGCAGTGCAGGGGGGGCAGAAACGCTGTAT.

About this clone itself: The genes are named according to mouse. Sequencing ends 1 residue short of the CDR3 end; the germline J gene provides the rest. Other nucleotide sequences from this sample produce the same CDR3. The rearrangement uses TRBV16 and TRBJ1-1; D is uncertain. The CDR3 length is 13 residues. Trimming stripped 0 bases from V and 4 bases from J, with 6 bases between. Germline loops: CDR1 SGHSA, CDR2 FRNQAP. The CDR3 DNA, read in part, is TGTGCAAGCAGCTTAGAAGGCGGCACAGAAGTCTTC. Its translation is CASSLEGGTEVF. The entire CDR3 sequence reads CASSLEGGTEVFF.

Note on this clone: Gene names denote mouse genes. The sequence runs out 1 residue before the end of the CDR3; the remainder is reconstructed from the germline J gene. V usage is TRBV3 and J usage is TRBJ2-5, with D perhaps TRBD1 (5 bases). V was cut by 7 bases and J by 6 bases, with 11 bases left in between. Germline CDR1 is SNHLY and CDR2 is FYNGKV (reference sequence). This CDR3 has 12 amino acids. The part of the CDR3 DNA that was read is TGTGCCAGCAAAGGGGAGGGGGACACCCAGTAC. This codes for CASKGEGDTQY. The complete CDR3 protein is CASKGEGDTQYF.

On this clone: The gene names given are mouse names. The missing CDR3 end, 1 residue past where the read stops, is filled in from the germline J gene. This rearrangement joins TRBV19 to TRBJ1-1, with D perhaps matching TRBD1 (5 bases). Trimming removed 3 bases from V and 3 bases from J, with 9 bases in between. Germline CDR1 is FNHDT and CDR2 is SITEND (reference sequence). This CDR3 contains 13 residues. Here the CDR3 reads CASSTGWDTEVFF. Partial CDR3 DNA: TGTGCCAGCAGTACAGGGTGGGACACAGAAGTCTTC.

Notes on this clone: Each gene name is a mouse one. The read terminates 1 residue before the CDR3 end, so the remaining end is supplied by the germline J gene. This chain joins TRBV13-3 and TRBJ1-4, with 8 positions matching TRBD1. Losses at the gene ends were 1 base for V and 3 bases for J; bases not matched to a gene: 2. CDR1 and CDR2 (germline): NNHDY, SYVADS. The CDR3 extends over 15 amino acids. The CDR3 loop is CASSDQDRANERLFF. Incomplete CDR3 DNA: TGTGCCAGCAGTGATCAGGACAGGGCCAACGAAAGATTATTT.

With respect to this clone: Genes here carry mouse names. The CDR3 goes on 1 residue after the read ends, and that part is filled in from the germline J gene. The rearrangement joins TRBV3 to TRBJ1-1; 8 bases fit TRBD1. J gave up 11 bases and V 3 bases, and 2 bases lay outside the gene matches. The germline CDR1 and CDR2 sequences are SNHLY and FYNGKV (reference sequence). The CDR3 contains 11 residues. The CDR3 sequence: CASSLTGDVFF. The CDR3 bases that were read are TGTGCCAGCAGCTTGACAGGGGATGTCTTC. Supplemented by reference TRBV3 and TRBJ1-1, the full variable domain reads GPKVLQIPSHQIIDMGQMVTLNCDPVSNHLYFYWYKQILGQQMEFLVNFYNGKVMEKSKLFKDQFSVERPDGSYFTLKIQPTALEDSAVYFCASSLTGDVFFGKGTRLTVV.

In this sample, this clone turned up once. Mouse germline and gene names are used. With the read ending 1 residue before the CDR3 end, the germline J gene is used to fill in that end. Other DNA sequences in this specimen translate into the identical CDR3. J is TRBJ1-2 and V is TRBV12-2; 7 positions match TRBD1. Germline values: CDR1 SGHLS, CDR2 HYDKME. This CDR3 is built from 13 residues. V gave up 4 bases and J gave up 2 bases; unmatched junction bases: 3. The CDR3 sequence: CASSQQGNSDYTF. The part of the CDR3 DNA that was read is TGTGCCAGCTCCCAACAGGGGAACTCCGACTACACC.

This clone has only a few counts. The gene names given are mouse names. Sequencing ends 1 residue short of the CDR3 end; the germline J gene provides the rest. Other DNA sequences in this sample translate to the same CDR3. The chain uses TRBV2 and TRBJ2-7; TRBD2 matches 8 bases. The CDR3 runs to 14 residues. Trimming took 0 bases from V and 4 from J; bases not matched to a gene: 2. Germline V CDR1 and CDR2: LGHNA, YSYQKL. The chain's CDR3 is CASSQDLGGYEQYF. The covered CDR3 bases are TGTGCCAGCAGCCAAGACCTGGGGGGTTATGAACAGTAC.

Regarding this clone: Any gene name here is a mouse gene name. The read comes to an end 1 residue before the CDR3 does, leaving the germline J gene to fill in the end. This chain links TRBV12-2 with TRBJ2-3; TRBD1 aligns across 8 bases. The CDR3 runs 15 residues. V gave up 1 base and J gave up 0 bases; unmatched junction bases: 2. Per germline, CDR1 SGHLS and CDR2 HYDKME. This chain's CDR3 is CASSLQGASAETLYF. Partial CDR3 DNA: TGTGCCAGCTCTCTTCAGGGGGCTAGTGCAGAAACGCTGTAT.

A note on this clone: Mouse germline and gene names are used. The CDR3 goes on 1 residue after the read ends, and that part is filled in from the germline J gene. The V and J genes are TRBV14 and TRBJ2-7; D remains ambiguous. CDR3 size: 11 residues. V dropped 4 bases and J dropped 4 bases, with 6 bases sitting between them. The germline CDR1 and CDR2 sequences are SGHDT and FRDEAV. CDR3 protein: CASSQGYEQYF. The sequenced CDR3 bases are TGTGCCAGCAGTCAAGGTTATGAACAGTAC.

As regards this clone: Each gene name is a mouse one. The sequenced part of the CDR3 DNA is TGTGCCAGCAGGGACTGGGGGGCGGGGGAACAGTAC. Protein sequence: CASRDWGAGEQY. The CDR3, in full, reads CASRDWGAGEQYF. The genes are TRBV19 and TRBJ2-7; 11 bases map to TRBD2. The missing CDR3 end, 1 residue past where the read stops, is filled in from the germline J gene. CDR1 and CDR2 from the germline V gene are FNHDT and SITEND (reference sequence). The CDR3 loop spans 13 amino acids. V lost 5 bases and J lost 7; bases outside the gene matches: 5. The complete variable domain, with remaining parts taken from reference TRBV19 and TRBJ2-7, reads GGIITQTPKFLIGQEGQKLTLKCQQNFNHDTMYWYRQDSGKGLRLIYYSITENDLQKGDLSEGYDASREKKSSFSLTVTSAQKNEMAVFLCASRDWGAGEQYFGPGTRLTVL.

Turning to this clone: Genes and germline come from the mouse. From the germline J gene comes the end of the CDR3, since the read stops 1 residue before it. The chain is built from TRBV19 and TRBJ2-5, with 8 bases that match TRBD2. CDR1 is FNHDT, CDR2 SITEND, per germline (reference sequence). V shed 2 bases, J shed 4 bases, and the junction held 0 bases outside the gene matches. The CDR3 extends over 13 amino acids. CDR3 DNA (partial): TGTGCCAGCAGTATCTGGGGGGAAGACACCCAGTAC. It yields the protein CASSIWGEDTQY. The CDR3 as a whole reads CASSIWGEDTQYF.

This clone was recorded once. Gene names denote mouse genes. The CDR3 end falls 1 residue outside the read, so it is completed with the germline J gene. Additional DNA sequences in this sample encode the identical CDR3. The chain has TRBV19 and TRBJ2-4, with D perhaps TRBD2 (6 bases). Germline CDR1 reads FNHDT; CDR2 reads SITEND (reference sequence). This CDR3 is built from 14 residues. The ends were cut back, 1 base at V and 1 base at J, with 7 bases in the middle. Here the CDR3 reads CASSIPGGQNTLYF. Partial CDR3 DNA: TGTGCCAGCAGTATACCTGGGGGTCAAAACACCTTGTAC.

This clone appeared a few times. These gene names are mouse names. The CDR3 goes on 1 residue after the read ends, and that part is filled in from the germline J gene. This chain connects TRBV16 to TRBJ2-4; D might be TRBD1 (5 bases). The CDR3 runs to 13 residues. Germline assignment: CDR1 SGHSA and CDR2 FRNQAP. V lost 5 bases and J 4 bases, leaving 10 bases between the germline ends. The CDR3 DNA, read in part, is TGTGCAAGCAGCCTCGGACAAAAAAACACCTTGTAC. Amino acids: CASSLGQKNTLY. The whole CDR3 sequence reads CASSLGQKNTLYF.

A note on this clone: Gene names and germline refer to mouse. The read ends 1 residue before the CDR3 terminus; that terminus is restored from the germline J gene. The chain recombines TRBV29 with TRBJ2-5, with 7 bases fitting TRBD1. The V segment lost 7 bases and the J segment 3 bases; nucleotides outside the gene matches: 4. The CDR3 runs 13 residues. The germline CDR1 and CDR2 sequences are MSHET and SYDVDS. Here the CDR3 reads CASNPGQQDTQYF. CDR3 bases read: TGTGCTAGCAATCCGGGACAGCAAGACACCCAGTAC.

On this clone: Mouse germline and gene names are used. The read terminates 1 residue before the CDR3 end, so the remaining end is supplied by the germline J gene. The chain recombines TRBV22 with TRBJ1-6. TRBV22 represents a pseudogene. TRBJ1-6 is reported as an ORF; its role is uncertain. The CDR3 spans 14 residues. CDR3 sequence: CASSCGAYNSPLYF. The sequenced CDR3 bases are TGTGCCAGCAGTTGCGGGGCCTATAATTCGCCCCTCTAC.

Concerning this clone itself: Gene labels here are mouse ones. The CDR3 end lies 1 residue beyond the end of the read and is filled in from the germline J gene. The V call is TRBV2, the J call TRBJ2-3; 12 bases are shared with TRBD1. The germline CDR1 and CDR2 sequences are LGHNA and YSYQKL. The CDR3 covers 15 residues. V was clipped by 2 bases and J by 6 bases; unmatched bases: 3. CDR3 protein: CASSQQGQGAETLYF. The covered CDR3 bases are TGTGCCAGCAGCCAACAGGGACAGGGGGCGGAAACGCTGTAT.